The 10 T cell receptor beta chains presented below share a single source sample, sequenced in a study of beta chain features in type 1 diabetes. Study-level points and caveats: Type 1 diabetes patients had TCRB CDR3s that were shorter (moderately but significantly so) in all four CD4+ subsets.

Isolated RNA was reverse transcribed in full, so expressed TCRB transcripts were sequenced. Data came from immunoSEQ multiplex PCR; TCRdb stores just in-frame clones and leaves some out. Here the sample spans 600,000 or so clones, over 13% being singletons. Their antigen targets remain unknown. The sequenced material came from naive CD4+ T cells from blood. The receptors shown here come from a young man with type 1 diabetes.

The rearrangement links TRBV12-5 to TRBJ2-2, with 8 positions matching TRBD1. The CDR3 spans 12 residues. CDR1 and CDR2 (germline): LGHNT, FRNRAP. The V and J ends lost 6 bases and 13 bases, in that order; junction bases with no gene match: 7. The CDR3 sequence is CASGRDRGRLFF. The CDR3 coding sequence is TGTGCTAGTGGCCGTGACAGGGGAAGGCTGTTTTTT. The full variable domain, in which reference TRBV12-5 and TRBJ2-2 provide the parts outside the CDR3, is DARVTQTPRHKVTEMGQEVTMRCQPILGHNTVFWYRQTMMQGLELLAYFRNRAPLDDSGMPKDRFSAEMPDATLATLKIQPSEPRDSAVYFCASGRDRGRLFFGEGSRLTVL.

This clone came up a few times. Different DNA sequences within this sample yield the same CDR3. The gene calls are TRBV28 and TRBJ2-1; possible D gene TRBD1, 5 bases. This CDR3 is 13 amino acids long. CDR1 is MDHEN and CDR2 is SYDVKM in the germline V gene. Trimming took 5 bases from V and 4 from J, leaving 9 bases between them. For the CDR3, the DNA is TGTGCCAGCAGTCTAGACAGTTACAATGAGCAGTTCTTC. Residues: CASSLDSYNEQFF.

This clone was detected a few times. The V call is TRBV9, the J call TRBJ2-1; 8 nucleotides align to TRBD1. Germline V CDR1 and CDR2: SGDLS, YYNGEE. The CDR3 contains 14 residues. The trim removed 4 bases at V and 7 bases at J, leaving 7 bases unmatched. CDR3 DNA sequence: TGTGCCAGCAGCCTCGGACAGGGCGGGAATGAGCAGTTCTTC. It codes for CASSLGQGGNEQFF.

This clone was observed a handful of times. J is TRBJ2-1 and V is TRBV6-6; D possibly corresponds to TRBD1 (6 bases). V was cut by 6 bases and J by 2 bases, with 8 bases left in between. Germline V CDR1 and CDR2: MNHNY, SVGAGI (reference sequence). The CDR3 is 13 amino acids. The CDR3 DNA sequence: TGTGCCAGCAGCCCAGGGGCCTACAATGAGCAGTTCTTC. Protein: CASSPGAYNEQFF.

The rearrangement links TRBV6-5 to TRBJ1-2; D may be TRBD1 (5 bases). The V end lost 6 bases, the J end lost 8 bases, and 13 bases lay between the germline ends. The CDR3 sequence is 12 residues long. Germline V CDR1 and CDR2: MNHEY, SVGAGI. DNA of the CDR3: TGTGCCAGCAGGATCGACAGTTCCGGCTACACCTTC. Encoded protein: CASRIDSSGYTF.

The sample holds one count of this clone. This chain connects TRBV7-9 to TRBJ1-1; no firm D call. Germline V lookup: CDR1 SEHNR, CDR2 FQNEAQ (reference sequence). CDR3 length: 13 amino acids. The germline V and J ends were trimmed by 1 base and 6 bases, with 9 bases remaining between them. The CDR3 coding sequence is TGTGCCAGCAGCTTAGACGGGCAGGCTGAAGCTTTCTTT. It translates to CASSLDGQAEAFF.

The chain couples TRBV18 to TRBJ2-2; 9 nucleotides line up with TRBD1. From germline, CDR1 is KGHSH and CDR2 LQKENI. Trimming at V came to 0 bases and at J to 0 bases, leaving 2 bases not matched to a gene. The CDR3 sequence is 17 residues long. CDR3: CASSPPGQGSNTGELFF. Here the CDR3 DNA reads TGTGCCAGCTCACCACCGGGACAGGGTTCGAACACCGGGGAGCTGTTTTTT.

This clone occurred a few times. This chain links TRBV6-1 with TRBJ1-4; D is unresolved. This CDR3 has 13 amino acids. Germline V lookup: CDR1 MNHNS, CDR2 SASEGT. V was pared by 8 bases and J by 5 bases, with 12 bases between. In nucleotides, the CDR3 is TGTGCCAGCCGGAGCGTGGAGAATGAAAAACTGTTTTTT. This sequence encodes CASRSVENEKLFF.

This clone was picked up a small number of times. The genes are TRBV5-4 and TRBJ2-4; 13 nucleotides agree with TRBD2. CDR1 and CDR2 from the germline V gene are SGHNT and YYREEE (reference sequence). This CDR3 spans 19 amino acids. Germline trimming cut 2 bases from V and 3 bases from J; bases unmatched to any gene: 11. CDR3 DNA sequence: TGTGCCAGCAGCTTTTTCCCAACCGGGACTAGCGGGGACAAAAACATTCAGTACTTC. Its translation is CASSFFPTGTSGDKNIQYF. Full variable domain (missing parts from reference TRBV5-4 and TRBJ2-4): ETGVTQSPTHLIKTRGQQVTLRCSSQSGHNTVSWYQQALGQGPQFIFQYYREEENGRGNFPPRFSGLQFPNYSSELNVNALELDDSALYLCASSFFPTGTSGDKNIQYFGAGTRLSVL.

This clone has more than one count but fewer than ten. The V and J genes are TRBV29-1 and TRBJ2-3; TRBD2 is a possible D gene (5 bases). This CDR3 has 15 residues. V lost 5 bases and J lost 0, with 15 bases in between. Germline V gives CDR1 SQVTM, CDR2 ANQGSEA. The CDR3 DNA reads as TGCAGCGTTTCTAAGCGGAGATCTAGCACAGATACGCAGTATTTT. The encoded protein is CSVSKRRSSTDTQYF.